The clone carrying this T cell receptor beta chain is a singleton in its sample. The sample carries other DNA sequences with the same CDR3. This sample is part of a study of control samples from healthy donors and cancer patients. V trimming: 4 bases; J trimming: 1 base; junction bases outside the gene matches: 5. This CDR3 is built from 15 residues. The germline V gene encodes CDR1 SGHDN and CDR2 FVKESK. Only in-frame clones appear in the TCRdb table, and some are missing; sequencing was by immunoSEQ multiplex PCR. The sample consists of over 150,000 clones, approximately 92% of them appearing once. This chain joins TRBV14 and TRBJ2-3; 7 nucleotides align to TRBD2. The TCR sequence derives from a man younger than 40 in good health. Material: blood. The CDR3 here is CASSPGLAGTDTQYF. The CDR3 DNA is TGTGCCAGCAGCCCGGGGCTAGCGGGCACAGATACGCAGTATTTT. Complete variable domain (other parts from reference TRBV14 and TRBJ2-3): EAGVTQFPSHSVIEKGQTVTLRCDPISGHDNLYWYRRVMGKEIKFLLHFVKESKQDESGMPNNRFLAERTGGTYSTLKVQPAELEDSGVYFCASSPGLAGTDTQYFGPGTRLTVL.